Below are 25 T cell receptor beta chains sequenced from a single sample in a study of CD8 T cells in Susac syndrome. Random hexamers were used to reverse transcribe an amount of about 0.45 to 1 ug RNA. TCRdb re-called the immunoSEQ multiplex PCR reads through MiXCR, storing one row per CDR3 protein. The table has roughly 150,000 distinct CDR3 sequences, over 95% seen once. Material: CD8+ T cells from PBMCs. These receptors all come from a human donor with multiple sclerosis.

The V gene is TRBV29-1, the J gene TRBJ1-1; D may be TRBD1 (6 bases). The CDR3 consists of 12 residues. Trimming pared 4 bases from V and 4 bases from J, leaving 10 bases between. Germline lookup yields CDR1 SQVTM and CDR2 ANQGSEA. The CDR3 bases are TGCAGCGTTGGAGGGGGTGGCACTGAAGCTTTCTTT. Protein: CSVGGGGTEAFF.

V usage is TRBV11-2 and J usage is TRBJ2-7; TRBD2 is a possible D gene (6 bases). CDR1 and CDR2 from the germline V gene are SGHAT and FQNNGV. This CDR3 has 14 residues. The V gene lost 3 bases and the J gene lost 3 bases, with 12 bases spanning the gap. The DNA for the CDR3 is TGTGCCAGCAGCTTCGGGGGATACGTCTACGAGCAGTACTTC. This sequence encodes CASSFGGYVYEQYF.

This rearrangement joins TRBV5-1 to TRBJ2-7; D is unclear. The V gene lost 0 bases and the J gene lost 6 bases, with 7 bases spanning the gap. Germline V gene data show CDR1 as SGHRS and CDR2 as YFSETQ. The length of the CDR3 is 12 residues. The DNA for the CDR3 is TGCGCCAGCAGCTTGGTCCCGGGCGAGCAGTACTTC. Protein sequence: CASSLVPGEQYF.

This chain connects TRBV7-8 to TRBJ2-7, with TRBD2 as a possible D gene (5 bases). V shed 0 bases and J shed 3 bases, with 12 bases lying between them. Germline V gene data show CDR1 as SGHVS and CDR2 as FQNEAQ. CDR3 size: 15 residues. The CDR3 reads CASSLASGWVYEQYV. CDR3 DNA sequence: TGTGCCAGCAGCTTAGCGTCGGGGTGGGTCTACGAGCAGTACGTC.

The rearrangement links TRBV20-1 to TRBJ2-7; D is undetermined. Trimming took 2 bases from V and 2 from J, leaving 16 bases between them. The CDR3 has 15 residues. Germline V gene sequence: CDR1 DFQATT, CDR2 SNEGSKA (reference sequence). This CDR3 reads CSARPTATRTYEQYF. CDR3 sequence (DNA): TGCAGTGCTAGACCCACAGCGACCCGAACCTACGAGCAGTACTTC.

This clonotype was seen just once. The rearrangement joins TRBV20-1 to TRBJ1-6; no definite D call. V lost 5 bases to trimming and J lost 6 bases, with 14 bases between them. In germline, CDR1 is DFQATT, CDR2 SNEGSKA (reference sequence). This CDR3 comprises 14 residues. CDR3 amino acids: CSAGWTDPNSPLHF. For the CDR3, the DNA is TGCAGTGCTGGATGGACGGATCCTAATTCACCCCTCCACTTT.

The chain has TRBV4-1 and TRBJ1-1; D may be TRBD1 (5 bases). This CDR3 spans 16 amino acids. Per germline, CDR1 MGHRA and CDR2 YSYEKL. Deletions cut 4 bases from V and 1 base from J, with 16 bases between. DNA of the CDR3: TGCGCCAGCAGCCTTCAAACAGGAGGTTGGAACACTGAAGCTTTCTTT. Residues: CASSLQTGGWNTEAFF.

The genes are TRBV15 and TRBJ1-1; D is undetermined. This CDR3 has 19 residues. V gave up 5 bases and J gave up 3 bases, with 28 bases separating them. The V gene's germline CDR1 is LNHNV and CDR2 YYDKDF (reference sequence). The DNA for the CDR3 is TGTGCCACCAGCTGGAGTATGGATCGGTCTCCATCTTCTTACACTGAAGCTTTCTTT. It codes for CATSWSMDRSPSSYTEAFF.

The CDR3 DNA sequence: TGTGCCAGCAGCTCCCCAGGACCCCTCCACTTT. This encodes CASSSPGPLHF. This chain joins TRBV5-6 and TRBJ1-6; D unclear. The CDR3 contains 11 residues. CDR1 and CDR2 from the germline V gene are SGHDT and YYEEEE. Trimming pared 3 bases from V and 12 bases from J, leaving 7 bases between.

The V call is TRBV23-1, the J call TRBJ1-4; 9 bases line up with TRBD1. TRBV23-1 is an ORF, and what it does is uncertain. Trimming took 0 bases from V and 8 from J; bases not matched to a gene: 7. The CDR3 sequence is 16 residues long. CDR3 residues: CASSQSGQGLREKLFF. The CDR3 DNA reads as TGCGCCAGCAGTCAATCGGGACAGGGTTTGAGAGAAAAACTGTTTTTT.

The chain is built from TRBV20-1 and TRBJ1-2; a possible D gene is TRBD1 (5 bases). CDR3 length: 12 residues. Germline CDR1 is DFQATT and CDR2 is SNEGSKA (reference sequence). V lost 5 bases and J 3 bases, leaving 10 bases between the germline ends. CDR3 bases: TGCAGTGCTCCCGACAGATACTATGGCTACACCTTC. It codes for CSAPDRYYGYTF.

The chain joins TRBV7-9 to TRBJ1-1; 7 bases are a match to TRBD1. Looked up from germline, CDR1 is SEHNR and CDR2 is FQNEAQ (reference sequence). This CDR3 contains 14 residues. V dropped 5 bases and J dropped 6; count of bases not matched to a gene: 9. The CDR3 reads CASSMGTAIAEAFF. In nucleotides, the CDR3 is TGTGCCAGCAGCATGGGGACAGCAATAGCTGAAGCTTTCTTT.

The chain has TRBV7-9 and TRBJ1-1, with D perhaps TRBD1 (5 bases). Germline lookup yields CDR1 SEHNR and CDR2 FQNEAQ (reference sequence). The CDR3 totals 14 residues. The V end lost 0 bases, the J end lost 3 bases, and 8 bases lay between the germline ends. CDR3 region: CASSLATTDTEAFF. The CDR3 nucleotides read TGTGCCAGCAGCTTAGCGACGACAGACACTGAAGCTTTCTTT.

This sequence joins TRBV24-1 and TRBJ2-1; perhaps TRBD1 as D (7 bases). Per the germline V gene, CDR1 is KGHDR and CDR2 is SFDVKD. CDR3 size: 14 residues. V was pared by 1 base and J by 8 bases, with 11 bases between. CDR3 nucleotide sequence: TGTGCCACCAGTGATTTTAGGAGGGGGCATGAGCAGTTCTTC. Translated: CATSDFRRGHEQFF.

The chain combines TRBV3-1 with TRBJ2-1; 9 positions agree with TRBD2. Looked up from germline, CDR1 is LGHDT and CDR2 is YNNKEL (reference sequence). The CDR3 is 16 amino acids. Trimming removed 3 bases from V and 0 bases from J; junction bases left unmatched: 3. This CDR3 is CASSHSGGSSYNEQFF. The CDR3 coding sequence is TGTGCCAGCAGCCACAGCGGGGGGAGCTCCTACAATGAGCAGTTCTTC.

The chain employs TRBV7-3 and TRBJ2-3, with 15 bases fitting TRBD2. There are 19 residues in the CDR3. Germline V gene data show CDR1 as SGHTA and CDR2 as FQGTGA. The trim removed 1 base at V and 0 bases at J, leaving 5 bases unmatched. This CDR3 reads CASSLKGTSGGRSTDTQYF. CDR3 DNA: TGTGCCAGCAGCTTAAAGGGGACTAGCGGGGGGCGTAGCACAGATACGCAGTATTTT. Full variable domain (outside the CDR3, taken from reference TRBV7-3 and TRBJ2-3): GAGVSQTPSNKVTEKGKYVELRCDPISGHTALYWYRQSLGQGPEFLIYFQGTGAADDSGLPNDRFFAVRPEGSVSTLKIQRTERGDSAVYLCASSLKGTSGGRSTDTQYFGPGTRLTVL.

V and J are TRBV12-3 or TRBV12-4 and TRBJ1-5; no reliable D call. This CDR3 contains 13 residues. V gave up 6 bases and J gave up 7 bases, with 13 bases separating them. CDR3 in amino acids: CASSHGPNQPQHF. In DNA form, the CDR3 reads TGTGCCAGCAGCCACGGACCTAACCAGCCCCAGCATTTT.

The V gene is TRBV30, the J gene TRBJ2-1; perhaps TRBD2 as D (6 bases). The CDR3 is 15 residues long. V was shortened by 1 base and J by 0 bases, with 10 bases between the two germline ends. Germline CDR1 GTSNPN, CDR2 SVGIG (reference sequence). Here the CDR3 reads CAWSGAGLSYNEQFF. The CDR3 nucleotides read TGTGCCTGGAGTGGGGCGGGGCTCTCCTACAATGAGCAGTTCTTC. Using reference TRBV30 and TRBJ2-1 for the parts outside the CDR3, the full variable domain is SQTIHQWPATLVQPVGSPLSLECTVEGTSNPNLYWYRQAAGRGLQLLFYSVGIGQISSEVPQNLSASRPQDRQFILSSKKLLLSDSGFYLCAWSGAGLSYNEQFFGPGTRLTVL.

The chain employs TRBV11-2 and TRBJ2-1; D is unclear. CDR3 size: 15 residues. V dropped 5 bases and J dropped 2 bases, with 13 bases sitting between them. Per the germline V gene, CDR1 is SGHAT and CDR2 is FQNNGV. As DNA, the CDR3 is TGTGCCAGCAGCCCAGTGGAGAGGACCTACAATGAGCAGTTCTTC. Translating it yields CASSPVERTYNEQFF.

V is TRBV15 and J is TRBJ1-2, with D possibly being TRBD1 (5 bases). CDR1 LNHNV and CDR2 YYDKDF come from the germline V gene (reference sequence). The ends were cut back, 0 bases at V and 8 bases at J, with 10 bases in the middle. This CDR3 is 13 amino acids long. Here the CDR3 reads CATSREGPGGYTF. CDR3 coding DNA: TGTGCCACCAGCAGAGAGGGACCGGGGGGCTACACCTTC.

The chain employs TRBV4-1 and TRBJ1-2, with 8 bases lining up with TRBD1. The CDR3 spans 14 residues. Per the germline V gene, CDR1 is MGHRA and CDR2 is YSYEKL. Trimming removed 0 bases from V and 4 bases from J; junction bases left unmatched: 1. The CDR3 region has the DNA TGCGCCAGCAGCCAAGACAGGGGGCCCTATGGCTACACCTTC. This sequence encodes CASSQDRGPYGYTF.

V gene TRBV7-8 combines with J gene TRBJ2-3; weak D call: TRBD2 (6 bases). Trimming left V 8 bases short and J 1 base short, with 13 bases between. The V gene's germline CDR1 is SGHVS and CDR2 FQNEAQ. The CDR3 loop spans 14 amino acids. CDR3 nucleotides: TGTGCCAGCTCCATAACGGGGGGCACAGATACGCAGTATTTT. It encodes CASSITGGTDTQYF.

This chain uses TRBV6-1 with TRBJ2-3; D is perhaps TRBD1 (6 bases). V lost 6 bases and J 2 bases, leaving 18 bases between the germline ends. CDR3 size: 16 residues. Germline V gene data show CDR1 as MNHNS and CDR2 as SASEGT. This CDR3 is CASSRTQGFLTDTQYF. CDR3 in DNA: TGTGCCAGCAGCCGAACACAGGGCTTCCTCACAGATACGCAGTATTTT.

V is TRBV9 and J is TRBJ2-3, with 8 bases lining up with TRBD2. The CDR3 contains 15 residues. Trimming took 4 bases from V and 5 from J; bases not matched to a gene: 9. CDR1 is SGDLS, CDR2 YYNGEE, per germline. CDR3 coding DNA: TGTGCCAGCAGCCCCGACGGACTAGCAGGAGATACGCAGTATTTT. Translation gives CASSPDGLAGDTQYF.

This sequence joins TRBV5-8 and TRBJ1-1, with D possibly matching TRBD1 (5 bases). Germline V gene lookup returns CDR1 SGHTS and CDR2 YDEGEE. This CDR3 is built from 12 residues. The V and J ends lost 0 bases and 8 bases respectively, with 8 bases between them. CDR3 nucleotides: TGTGCCAGCAGCTTGGAGAGGGGAGAAGCTTTCTTT. Translation: CASSLERGEAFF.